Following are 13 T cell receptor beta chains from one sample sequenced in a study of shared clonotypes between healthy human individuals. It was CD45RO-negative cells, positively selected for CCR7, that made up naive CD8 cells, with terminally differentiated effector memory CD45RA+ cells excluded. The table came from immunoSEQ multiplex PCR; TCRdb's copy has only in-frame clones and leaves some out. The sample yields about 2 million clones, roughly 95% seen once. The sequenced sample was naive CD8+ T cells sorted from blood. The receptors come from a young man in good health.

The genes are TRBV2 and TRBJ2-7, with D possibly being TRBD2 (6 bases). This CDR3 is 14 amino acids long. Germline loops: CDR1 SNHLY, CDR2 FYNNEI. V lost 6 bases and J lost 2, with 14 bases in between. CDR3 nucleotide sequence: TGTGCCAGCAGAGATACGGGGGTTACCTACGAGCAGTACTTC. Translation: CASRDTGVTYEQYF.

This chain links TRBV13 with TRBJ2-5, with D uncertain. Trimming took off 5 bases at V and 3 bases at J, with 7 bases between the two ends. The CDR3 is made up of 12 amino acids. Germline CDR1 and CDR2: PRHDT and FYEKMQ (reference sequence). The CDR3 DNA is TGTGCCAGCAGCCCCGAAAAAGAGACCCAGTACTTC. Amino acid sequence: CASSPEKETQYF. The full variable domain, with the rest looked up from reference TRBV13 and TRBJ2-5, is AAGVIQSPRHLIKEKRETATLKCYPIPRHDTVYWYQQGPGQDPQFLISFYEKMQSDKGSIPDRFSAQQFSDYHSELNMSSLELGDSALYFCASSPEKETQYFGPGTRLLVL.

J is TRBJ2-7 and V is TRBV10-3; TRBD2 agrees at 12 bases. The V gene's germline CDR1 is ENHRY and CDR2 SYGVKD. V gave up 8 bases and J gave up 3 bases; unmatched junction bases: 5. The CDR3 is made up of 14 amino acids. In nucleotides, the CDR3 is TGTGCCATCGCTGGACTAGCGGGATACTACGAGCAGTACTTC. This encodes CAIAGLAGYYEQYF.

The CDR3 protein is CASSFTAGYSNQPQHF. The DNA for the CDR3 is TGTGCCAGCAGTTTCACGGCAGGGTATAGCAATCAGCCCCAGCATTTT. The chain recombines TRBV28 with TRBJ1-5; D is perhaps TRBD1 (5 bases). This CDR3 is built from 16 residues. Trimming removed 3 bases at V and 0 bases at J, with 12 bases between. Germline CDR1 is MDHEN and CDR2 is SYDVKM.

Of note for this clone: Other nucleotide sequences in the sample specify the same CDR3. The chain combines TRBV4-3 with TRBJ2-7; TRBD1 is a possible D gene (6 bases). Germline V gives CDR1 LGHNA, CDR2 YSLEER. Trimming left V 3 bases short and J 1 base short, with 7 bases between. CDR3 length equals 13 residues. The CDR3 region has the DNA TGCGCCAGCAGCCAGGACAGATCCTACGAGCAGTACTTC. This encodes CASSQDRSYEQYF.

This CDR3 reads CASSLVGFPSTDTQYF. The CDR3 coding sequence is TGTGCCAGCAGCTTAGTAGGGTTCCCTAGCACAGATACGCAGTATTTT. V and J are TRBV7-8 and TRBJ2-3; D is undetermined. The germline V and J ends were trimmed by 1 base and 0 bases, with 11 bases remaining between them. Per the germline V gene, CDR1 is SGHVS and CDR2 is FQNEAQ. The CDR3 loop spans 16 amino acids.

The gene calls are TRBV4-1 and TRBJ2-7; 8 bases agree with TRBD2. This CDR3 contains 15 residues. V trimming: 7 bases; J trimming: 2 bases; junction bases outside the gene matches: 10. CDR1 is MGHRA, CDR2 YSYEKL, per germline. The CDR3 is CASTPSPAGAYEQYF. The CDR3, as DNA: TGCGCCAGCACCCCAAGCCCAGCGGGAGCCTACGAGCAGTACTTC.

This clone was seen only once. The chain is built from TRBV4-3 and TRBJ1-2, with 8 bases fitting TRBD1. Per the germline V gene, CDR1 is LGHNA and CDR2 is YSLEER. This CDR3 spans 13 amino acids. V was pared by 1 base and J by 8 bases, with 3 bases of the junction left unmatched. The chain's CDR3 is CASSQAGGAGYTF. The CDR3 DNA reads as TGCGCCAGCAGCCAAGCAGGGGGCGCGGGCTACACCTTC.

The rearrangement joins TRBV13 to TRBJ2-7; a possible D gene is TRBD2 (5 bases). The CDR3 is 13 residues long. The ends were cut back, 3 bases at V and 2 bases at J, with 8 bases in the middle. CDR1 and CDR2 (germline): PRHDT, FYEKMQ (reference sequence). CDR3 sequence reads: CASSFWGAYEQYF. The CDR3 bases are TGTGCCAGCAGCTTTTGGGGAGCCTACGAGCAGTACTTC.

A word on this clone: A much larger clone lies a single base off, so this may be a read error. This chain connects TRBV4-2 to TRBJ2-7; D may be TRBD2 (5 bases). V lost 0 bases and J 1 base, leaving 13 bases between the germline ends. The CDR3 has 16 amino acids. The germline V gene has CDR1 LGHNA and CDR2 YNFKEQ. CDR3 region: CASSQEEEPRSYEQYF. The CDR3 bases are TGTGCCAGCAGCCAAGAGGAGGAGCCGAGGTCCTACGAGCAGTACTTC.

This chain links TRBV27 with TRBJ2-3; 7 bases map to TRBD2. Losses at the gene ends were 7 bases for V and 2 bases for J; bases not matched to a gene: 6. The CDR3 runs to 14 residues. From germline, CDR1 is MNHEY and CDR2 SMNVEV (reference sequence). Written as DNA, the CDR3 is TGTGCCAGCATCCCGGGAGGAACCACAGATACGCAGTATTTT. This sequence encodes CASIPGGTTDTQYF.

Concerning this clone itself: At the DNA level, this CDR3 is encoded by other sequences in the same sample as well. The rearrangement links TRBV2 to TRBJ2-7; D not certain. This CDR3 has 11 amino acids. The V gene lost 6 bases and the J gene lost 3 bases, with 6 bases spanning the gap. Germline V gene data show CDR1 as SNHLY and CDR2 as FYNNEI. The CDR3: CASSDYYEQYF. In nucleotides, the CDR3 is TGTGCCAGCAGCGATTACTACGAGCAGTACTTC.

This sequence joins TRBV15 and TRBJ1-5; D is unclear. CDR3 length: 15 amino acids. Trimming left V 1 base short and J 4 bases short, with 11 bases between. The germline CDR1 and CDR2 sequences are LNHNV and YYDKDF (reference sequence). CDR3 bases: TGTGCCACCAGCAGAGCTCACGGAAGGAATCAGCCCCAGCATTTT. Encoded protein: CATSRAHGRNQPQHF.